Following are 11 T cell receptor beta chains from one sample sequenced in a study of T-cell memory formation after mild COVID-19. TCRdb recomputed calls from the 5' RACE reads with MiXCR, one row per CDR3 protein. The data contain about 110,000 distinct CDR3 sequences, 15% to 20% of them singletons. Sequencing was carried out using PBMCs or a T cell subset sorted from them (not recorded which). Receptors were obtained from a man between 18 and 35 years old who had mild COVID-19 (a few samples of this study predate the infection). Cell type and time point are not known.

The CDR3 spells CATSRDTRGGPGDTQYF. The CDR3 bases are TGTGCCACCAGCAGAGATACGCGGGGGGGCCCGGGAGATACGCAGTATTTT. The V call is TRBV15, the J call TRBJ2-3, with 9 bases that match TRBD2. J lost 5 bases, V lost 0 bases, and 9 bases had no gene match. This CDR3 spans 17 amino acids. The V gene's germline CDR1 is LNHNV and CDR2 YYDKDF (reference sequence).

This chain joins TRBV12-3 or TRBV12-4 and TRBJ2-3; 8 nucleotides agree with TRBD2. J gave up 8 bases and V 5 bases, and 12 bases lay outside the gene matches. The CDR3 sequence is 15 residues long. In DNA, the CDR3 is TGTGCCAGCAGTACCCCAGCGGGGGTGCAGGTTACGCAGTATTTT. Amino acid sequence: CASSTPAGVQVTQYF.

Here the CDR3 DNA reads TGTGCCAGCAGCCGTAGACCAGACGGCAAAAACATTCAGTACTTC. This encodes CASSRRPDGKNIQYF. The rearrangement uses TRBV7-2 and TRBJ2-4; D gene unclear. The CDR3 runs to 15 residues. CDR1 is SGHTA, CDR2 FQGNSA, per germline. The V end was cut by 5 bases, the J end by 3 bases, with 14 bases between.

This clonotype was counted only a few times. The V call is TRBV20-1, the J call TRBJ2-7; no reliable D call. The germline V gene has CDR1 DFQATT and CDR2 SNEGSKA (reference sequence). Deletions cut 2 bases from V and 4 bases from J, with 9 bases between. The CDR3 spans 12 residues. CDR3 coding DNA: TGCAGTGCTAGATTAGAGGTTTACGAGCAGTACGTC. The encoded protein is CSARLEVYEQYV.

Only a few counts were recorded for this clonotype. The V call is TRBV29-1, the J call TRBJ2-3; 11 bases map to TRBD1. The junction had 3 bases not matched to a gene; V was cut back by 7 bases and J by 3 bases. In germline, CDR1 is SQVTM, CDR2 ANQGSEA. The CDR3 has 13 residues. DNA for the CDR3: TGCAGCGGGGGACAGGGGGAAACAGATACGCAGTATTTT. Its translation: CSGGQGETDTQYF.

The chain combines TRBV12-3 or TRBV12-4 with TRBJ2-3, with 10 bases aligning to TRBD1. V was clipped by 5 bases and J by 4 bases; unmatched bases: 9. The CDR3 extends over 16 amino acids. The CDR3: CASSRIRDRGPDTQYF. CDR3 nucleotide sequence: TGTGCCAGCAGTCGTATCCGGGACAGGGGACCAGATACGCAGTATTTT.

The sample holds many counts of this clonotype. The V call is TRBV5-1, the J call TRBJ2-1; D gene uncertain. CDR1 SGHRS and CDR2 YFSETQ come from the germline V gene. This CDR3 is built from 13 residues. Trimming left V 4 bases short and J 5 bases short, with 10 bases between. Here the CDR3 reads CASSPDPNNEQFF. The DNA for the CDR3 is TGCGCCAGCAGCCCGGACCCAAACAATGAGCAGTTCTTC.

This clonotype was recorded a few times. V is TRBV5-1 and J is TRBJ2-2; D is possibly TRBD2 (5 bases). With 4 bases removed from V and 1 base from J, the gap between germline ends came to 8 bases. The germline V gene has CDR1 SGHRS and CDR2 YFSETQ. The CDR3 runs to 14 residues. The CDR3 sequence is CASSGGLNTGELFF. CDR3 nucleotide sequence: TGCGCCAGCAGCGGCGGACTGAACACCGGGGAGCTGTTTTTT.

V and J are TRBV24-1 and TRBJ2-1; D remains unclear. Trimming removed 1 base at V and 6 bases at J, with 6 bases between. The CDR3 contains 13 residues. Germline values: CDR1 KGHDR, CDR2 SFDVKD. The CDR3 reads CATSDFFLNEQFF. The DNA for the CDR3 is TGTGCCACCAGTGATTTCTTCCTCAATGAGCAGTTCTTC.

Here the CDR3 reads CASSGTGTSSGNTIYF. Here the CDR3 DNA reads TGCGCCAGCAGCGGGACAGGGACTAGCTCTGGAAACACCATATATTTT. The rearrangement links TRBV5-1 to TRBJ1-3; TRBD1 agrees at 9 bases. The V gene end was trimmed by 4 bases and the J gene end by 0 bases; junction bases not matched to a gene: 5. Germline values: CDR1 SGHRS, CDR2 YFSETQ. The CDR3 is 16 amino acids. Variable domain in full (rest from reference TRBV5-1 and TRBJ1-3): KAGVTQTPRYLIKTRGQQVTLSCSPISGHRSVSWYQQTPGQGLQFLFEYFSETQRNKGNFPGRFSGRQFSNSRSEMNVSTLELGDSALYLCASSGTGTSSGNTIYFGEGSWLTVV.

The J gene is TRBJ1-1, the V gene TRBV5-4; tentative D call: TRBD1 (5 bases). V gave up 5 bases and J gave up 1 base, with 9 bases separating them. There are 13 residues in the CDR3. Per germline, CDR1 SGHNT and CDR2 YYREEE (reference sequence). The CDR3 nucleotides are TGTGCCAGCAGATACGACAGGAACACTGAAGCTTTCTTT. Its protein product is CASRYDRNTEAFF.